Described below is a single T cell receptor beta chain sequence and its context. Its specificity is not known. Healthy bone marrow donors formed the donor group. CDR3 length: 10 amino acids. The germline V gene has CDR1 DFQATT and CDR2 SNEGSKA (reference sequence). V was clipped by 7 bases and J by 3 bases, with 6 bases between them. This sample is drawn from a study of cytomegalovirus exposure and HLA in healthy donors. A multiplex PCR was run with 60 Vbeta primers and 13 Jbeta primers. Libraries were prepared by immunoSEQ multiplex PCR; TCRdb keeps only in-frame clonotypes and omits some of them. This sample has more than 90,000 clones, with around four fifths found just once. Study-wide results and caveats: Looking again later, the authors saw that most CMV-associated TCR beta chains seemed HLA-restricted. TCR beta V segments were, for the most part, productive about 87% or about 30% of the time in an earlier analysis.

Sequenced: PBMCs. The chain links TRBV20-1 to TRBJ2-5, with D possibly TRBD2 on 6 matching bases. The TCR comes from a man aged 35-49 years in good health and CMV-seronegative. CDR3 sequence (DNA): TGCAGTGGGGAGGAAGAGACCCAGTACTTC. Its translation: CSGEEETQYF.